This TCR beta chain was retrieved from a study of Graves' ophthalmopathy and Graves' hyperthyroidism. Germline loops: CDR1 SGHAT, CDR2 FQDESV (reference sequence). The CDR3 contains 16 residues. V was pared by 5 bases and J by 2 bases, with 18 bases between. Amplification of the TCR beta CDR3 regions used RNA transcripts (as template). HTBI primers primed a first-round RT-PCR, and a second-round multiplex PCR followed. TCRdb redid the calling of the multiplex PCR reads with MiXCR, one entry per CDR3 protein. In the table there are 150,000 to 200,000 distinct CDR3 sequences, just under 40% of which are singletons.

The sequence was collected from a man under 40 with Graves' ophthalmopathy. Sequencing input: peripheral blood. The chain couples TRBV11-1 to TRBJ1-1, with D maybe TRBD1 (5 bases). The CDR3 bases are TGTGCCAGCAGCGGACGCCGAGGGGCCGTCAACACTGAAGCTTTCTTT. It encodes CASSGRRGAVNTEAFF.